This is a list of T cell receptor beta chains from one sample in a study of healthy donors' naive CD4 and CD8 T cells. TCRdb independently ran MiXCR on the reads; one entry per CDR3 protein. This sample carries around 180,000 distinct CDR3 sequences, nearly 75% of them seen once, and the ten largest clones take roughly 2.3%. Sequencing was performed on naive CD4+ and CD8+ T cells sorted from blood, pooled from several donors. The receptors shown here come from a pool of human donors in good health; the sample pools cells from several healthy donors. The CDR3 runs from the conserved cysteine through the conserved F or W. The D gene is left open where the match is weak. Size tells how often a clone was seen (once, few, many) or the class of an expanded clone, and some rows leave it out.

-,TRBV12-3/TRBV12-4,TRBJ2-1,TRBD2,CASSQTSDYNEQFF,TGTGCCAGCAGTCAGACTAGCGACTACAATGAGCAGTTCTTC
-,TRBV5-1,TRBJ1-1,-,CASSLTPQNTEAFF,TGCGCCAGCAGCCTCACTCCGCAGAACACTGAAGCTTTCTTT
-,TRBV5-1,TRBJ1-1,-,CASSPGAAMTEAFF,TGCGCCAGCAGCCCGGGGGCAGCGATGACTGAAGCTTTCTTT
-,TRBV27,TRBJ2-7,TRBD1,CASRSGTGGQQYF,TGTGCCAGCAGATCCGGGACAGGGGGCCAGCAGTACTTC
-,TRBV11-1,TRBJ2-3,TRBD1,CASSITGTDTSTDTQYF,TGTGCCAGCAGCATTACCGGGACAGACACTAGCACAGATACGCAGTATTTT
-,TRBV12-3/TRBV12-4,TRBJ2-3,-,CASSWTESDTQYF,TGTGCCAGCAGCTGGACAGAGTCAGATACGCAGTATTTT
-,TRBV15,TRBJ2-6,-,CATSRDLAGANVLTF,TGTGCCACCAGCAGAGACTTGGCTGGGGCCAACGTCCTGACTTTC
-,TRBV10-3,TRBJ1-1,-,CATGGQAEAFF,TGTGCCACTGGCGGGCAGGCTGAAGCTTTCTTT
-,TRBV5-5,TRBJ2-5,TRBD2,CASSQEDLAGGFQETQYF,TGTGCCAGCAGCCAAGAGGACCTAGCGGGGGGTTTCCAAGAGACCCAGTACTTC
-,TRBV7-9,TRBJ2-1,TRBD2,CASKKAGGSYNEQFF,TGTGCCAGCAAGAAAGCGGGAGGGTCCTACAATGAGCAGTTCTTC
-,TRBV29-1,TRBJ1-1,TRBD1,CSTYRGGNTEAFF,TGCAGCACCTACAGGGGAGGAAACACTGAAGCTTTCTTT
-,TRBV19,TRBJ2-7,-,CASQDTAFEQYF,TGTGCCAGCCAAGACACAGCCTTTGAGCAGTACTTC
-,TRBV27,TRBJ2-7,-,CASGAYEQYF,TGTGCCAGCGGCGCTTACGAGCAGTACTTC
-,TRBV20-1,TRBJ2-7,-,CSARGPDYEQYF,TGCAGTGCTAGAGGACCCGACTACGAGCAGTACTTC
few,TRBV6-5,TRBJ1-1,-,CASSYSTGGGWATEAFF,TGTGCCAGCAGTTACTCGACGGGTGGGGGGTGGGCCACTGAAGCTTTCTTT
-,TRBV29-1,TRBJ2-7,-,CSVEVGGDEQYF,TGCAGCGTTGAAGTAGGGGGTGACGAGCAGTACTTC
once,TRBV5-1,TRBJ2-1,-,CASSTRVNEQFF,TGCGCCAGCAGCACAAGGGTGAATGAGCAGTTCTTC
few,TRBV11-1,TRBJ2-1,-,CASSYPQAGPPMHEQFF,TGTGCCAGCAGCTACCCTCAGGCTGGCCCCCCTATGCATGAGCAGTTCTTC
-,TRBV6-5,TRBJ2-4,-,CASSPSADTGINIQYF,TGTGCCAGCAGCCCAAGCGCCGATACAGGGATAAACATTCAGTACTTC
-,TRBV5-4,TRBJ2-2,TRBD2,CASRGASGSIPNTGELFF,TGTGCCAGCAGAGGGGCTAGCGGGAGTATTCCGAACACCGGGGAGCTGTTTTTT
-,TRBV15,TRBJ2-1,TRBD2,CATSHLAGGNEQFF,TGTGCCACCTCCCACCTAGCGGGAGGCAATGAGCAGTTCTTC
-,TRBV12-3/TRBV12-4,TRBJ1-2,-,CASSFWAGDYGYTF,TGTGCCAGCAGTTTCTGGGCAGGCGACTATGGCTACACCTTC
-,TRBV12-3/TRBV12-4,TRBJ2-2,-,CASSIRGSGELFF,TGTGCCAGCAGTATCAGGGGTAGCGGGGAGCTGTTTTTT
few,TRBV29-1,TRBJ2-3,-,CSILRDTQYF,TGCAGCATTCTGAGGGATACGCAGTATTTT
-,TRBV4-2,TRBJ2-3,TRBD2,CASSQAGGVTDTQYF,TGCGCCAGCAGCCAAGCGGGGGGAGTCACAGATACGCAGTATTTT
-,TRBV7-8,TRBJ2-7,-,CASSLLGDYEQYF,TGTGCCAGCAGCCTCCTAGGCGACTACGAGCAGTACTTC
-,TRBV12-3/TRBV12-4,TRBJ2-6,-,CASIRDTDSGANVLTF,TGTGCCAGCATCCGGGACACCGACTCTGGGGCCAACGTCCTGACTTTC
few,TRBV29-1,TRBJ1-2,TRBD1,CSVIGQGARGYTF,TGCAGCGTTATCGGACAGGGGGCGCGGGGCTACACCTTC
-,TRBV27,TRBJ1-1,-,CASSLSQALSPGAFF,TGTGCCAGCAGTTTATCCCAAGCTCTCTCCCCGGGAGCTTTCTTT
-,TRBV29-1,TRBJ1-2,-,CSVSGTANYGYTF,TGCAGCGTTTCTGGGACGGCTAACTATGGCTACACCTTC
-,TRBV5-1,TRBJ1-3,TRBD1,CASSWGQGTGNTIYF,TGCGCCAGCAGCTGGGGACAGGGCACTGGAAACACCATATATTTT
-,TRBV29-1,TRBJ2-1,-,CSVEDPSVGTQYNEQFF,TGCAGCGTTGAAGATCCATCTGTCGGGACCCAATACAATGAGCAGTTCTTC
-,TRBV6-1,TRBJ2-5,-,CASSEWQGRETQYF,TGTGCCAGCAGTGAGTGGCAGGGCAGAGAGACCCAGTACTTC
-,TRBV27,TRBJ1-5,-,CASRQEVGQPQHF,TGTGCCAGCCGCCAAGAGGTAGGGCAGCCCCAGCATTTT
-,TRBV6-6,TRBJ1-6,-,CASTEGLGNSPLHF,TGTGCCAGCACCGAGGGGTTAGGGAATTCACCCCTCCACTTT
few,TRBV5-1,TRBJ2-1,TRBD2,CASSKTPLAGRDEQFF,TGCGCCAGCAGCAAAACACCCCTAGCGGGGAGGGATGAGCAGTTCTTC
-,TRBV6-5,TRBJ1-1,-,CASRTVRKAFF,TGTGCCAGCAGGACTGTTCGGAAAGCTTTCTTT
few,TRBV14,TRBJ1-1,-,CASSVPGVGTEAFF,TGTGCCAGCAGCGTACCAGGGGTAGGAACTGAAGCTTTCTTT
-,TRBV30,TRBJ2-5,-,CAWSGGVQETQYF,TGTGCCTGGAGTGGAGGGGTGCAAGAGACCCAGTACTTC
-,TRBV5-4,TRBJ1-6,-,CASGTANNSPLHF,TGTGCCAGCGGGACGGCCAATAATTCACCCCTCCACTTT
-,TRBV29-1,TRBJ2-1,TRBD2,CSVGLTTSGGDINEQFF,TGCAGCGTGGGACTAACCACAAGCGGGGGCGACATTAATGAGCAGTTCTTC
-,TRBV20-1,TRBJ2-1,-,CSKLAPSSYNEQFF,TGCAGCAAACTAGCCCCGAGCTCCTACAATGAGCAGTTCTTC
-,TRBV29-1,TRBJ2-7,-,CSVVGGQSSYEQYF,TGCAGCGTTGTAGGAGGGCAGAGCTCCTACGAGCAGTACTTC
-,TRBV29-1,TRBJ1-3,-,CSVGQPGDTIYF,TGCAGCGTTGGTCAGCCTGGGGACACCATATATTTT
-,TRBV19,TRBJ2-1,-,CASSILSLGGNEQFF,TGTGCCAGTAGTATTTTATCCCTCGGTGGAAATGAGCAGTTCTTC
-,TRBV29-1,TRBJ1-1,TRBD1,CSVEPGGTEAFF,TGCAGCGTTGAACCAGGGGGCACTGAAGCTTTCTTT
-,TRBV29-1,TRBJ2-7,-,CSVRTTTYGQYF,TGCAGCGTCCGGACAACCACCTACGGGCAGTACTTC
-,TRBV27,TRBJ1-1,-,CASSLVHFSEAFF,TGTGCCAGCAGTTTGGTTCATTTCAGTGAAGCTTTCTTT
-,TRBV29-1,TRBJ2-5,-,CSDGGRETQYF,TGCAGCGACGGTGGGCGTGAGACCCAGTACTTC
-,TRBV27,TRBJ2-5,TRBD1,CASRRNFGQALHQETQYF,TGTGCCAGCAGACGGAATTTCGGACAGGCCCTACACCAAGAGACCCAGTACTTC
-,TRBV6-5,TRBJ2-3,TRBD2,CASTSASGTDTQYF,TGTGCCAGCACCTCGGCTAGCGGGACAGATACGCAGTATTTT
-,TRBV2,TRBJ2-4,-,CASSDGVSQYF,TGTGCCAGCAGTGATGGGGTCAGTCAGTACTTC
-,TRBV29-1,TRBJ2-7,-,CSVPQGSEQYF,TGCAGCGTCCCCCAGGGGAGCGAGCAGTACTTC
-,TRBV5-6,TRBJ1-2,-,CASSLLTSEDYGYTF,TGTGCCAGCAGCTTGCTGACTTCGGAGGACTATGGCTACACCTTC
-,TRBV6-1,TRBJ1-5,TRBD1,CASRDRERNQPQHF,TGTGCCAGCAGGGACAGGGAAAGAAATCAGCCCCAGCATTTT
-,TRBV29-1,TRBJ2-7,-,CSVEGDHSYEQYF,TGCAGCGTTGAAGGGGACCACTCCTACGAGCAGTACTTC
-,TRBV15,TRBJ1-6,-,CATKYNNDSPLHF,TGTGCCACCAAGTACAACAATGATTCACCCCTCCACTTT
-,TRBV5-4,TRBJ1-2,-,CASSPPGAEGYTF,TGTGCCAGCAGCCCTCCAGGGGCGGAGGGCTACACCTTC
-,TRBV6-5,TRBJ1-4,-,CASSYSGGGKLFF,TGTGCCAGCAGTTACTCAGGGGGAGGGAAACTGTTTTTT
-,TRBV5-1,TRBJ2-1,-,CASSPDGDLVDEQFF,TGCGCCAGCAGCCCCGACGGGGATTTGGTCGATGAGCAGTTCTTC